Listed below are T cell receptor beta chains from one sample, sequenced in a study of shared clonotypes between healthy human individuals. Produced via immunoSEQ multiplex PCR; TCRdb's table is partial and in-frame only. The sample records over 950,000 clones, 60% to 80% being singletons. Material for sequencing was memory CD4+ T cells from PBMCs. The receptors stem from a man between 18 and 29 years old in good health. Some clones in this sample may be carry-over from other donors' samples. Both conserved end residues are part of each CDR3. The D gene is left open where the match is weak. Clone size is shown for a subset of rows, as once, few, many or a class of expanded clone.

j_call | d_call | cdr3_length | v_call | clone_size | cdr3_nt | cdr3_aa
TRBJ1-1 | . | 13 | TRBV5-1 | . | TGCGCCAGCAGCTTGACACAAGGCACTGAAGCTTTCTTT | CASSLTQGTEAFF
TRBJ2-5 | TRBD2 | 16 | TRBV30 | . | TGTGCCTGGAACAGGCTAGCGGGAGGGCCTTTAGAGACCCAGTACTTC | CAWNRLAGGPLETQYF
TRBJ2-5 | . | 14 | TRBV10-3 | . | TGTGCCATCAGACAGATTGTCGACCAAGAGACCCAGTACTTC | CAIRQIVDQETQYF
TRBJ1-4 | . | 12 | TRBV2 | . | TGTGCCACCAGAGGGACGGGTGAAAAACTGTTTTTT | CATRGTGEKLFF
TRBJ2-7 | TRBD2 | 15 | TRBV7-8 | . | TGTGCCAGCAGCTCGAAAGCGCGGGGGGCTGGCGAGCAGTACTTC | CASSSKARGAGEQYF
TRBJ1-1 | . | 14 | TRBV10-3 | . | TGTGCCATCAGTATAGGGGGGGAGAACACTGAAGCTTTCTTT | CAISIGGENTEAFF
TRBJ2-7 | . | 11 | TRBV30 | . | TGTGCCTGGGGTTGGGGTGGAGAGCAGTACTTC | CAWGWGGEQYF
TRBJ2-1 | TRBD1 | 19 | TRBV19 | . | TGTGCCAGTAGTTGGGCGGGACAGGGGTATCTCAGCTCCTACAATGAGCAGTTCTTC | CASSWAGQGYLSSYNEQFF
TRBJ1-2 | . | 16 | TRBV5-1 | few | TGCGCCAGCAGCTACGCTTTGGTGGGGGTTAACTATGGCTACACCTTC | CASSYALVGVNYGYTF
TRBJ1-1 | . | 13 | TRBV28 | . | TGTGCCAGCAGTTTCATCCAGGAGTTTGAAGCTTTCTTT | CASSFIQEFEAFF
TRBJ2-7 | TRBD2 | 12 | TRBV29-1 | . | TGCAGCGCATATAGCGGGAGCTCCGAGCAGTACTTC | CSAYSGSSEQYF
TRBJ1-3 | . | 17 | TRBV9 | . | TGTGCCAGCAGCGACAGGGACGGCCGCGTCTCTGGAAACACCATATATTTT | CASSDRDGRVSGNTIYF
TRBJ1-6 | . | 16 | TRBV4-1 | . | TGCGCCAGCAGCCAAGGTTCTCTGAGGGTGGATTCACCCCTCCACTTT | CASSQGSLRVDSPLHF
TRBJ1-2 | . | 16 | TRBV1 | . | TGCACCAGCAGCCAAGATATAACAGGACTTCCCTATGGCTACACCTTC | CTSSQDITGLPYGYTF
TRBJ2-7 | TRBD2 | 15 | TRBV2 | . | TGTGCCAGCAGTGATGGTGCTAGCGGACTTTACGAGCAGTACTTC | CASSDGASGLYEQYF
TRBJ2-3 | . | 15 | TRBV10-3 | . | TGTGCCATCAGTAGGGGGGCCTCGGGCACAGATACGCAGTATTTT | CAISRGASGTDTQYF
TRBJ1-2 | . | 13 | TRBV7-2 | . | TGTGCCAGCAGCCTACGGACGTCCTATGGCTACACCTTC | CASSLRTSYGYTF
TRBJ2-7 | . | 13 | TRBV7-2 | once | TGTGCCAGCAGCCCCCACAGAATCTACGAGCAGTACTTC | CASSPHRIYEQYF
TRBJ2-1 | TRBD2 | 14 | TRBV28 | . | TGTGCCAGCAATAGTCTAGCGGAAAACAATGAGCAGTTCTTC | CASNSLAENNEQFF
TRBJ1-4 | . | 12 | TRBV28 | once | TGTGCCAGCATGGGACATAATGAAAAACTGTTTTTT | CASMGHNEKLFF
TRBJ2-7 | TRBD2 | 14 | TRBV6-5 | . | TGTGCCAGCAGACTAGCGGGCGCCAGCCACGAGCAGTACTTC | CASRLAGASHEQYF
TRBJ1-2 | . | 17 | TRBV28 | . | TGTGCCAGCAGCTCCCTAGGGCAGGCCACCCTCTACTATGGCTACACCTTC | CASSSLGQATLYYGYTF
TRBJ1-2 | . | 18 | TRBV4-2 | few | TGTGCCAGCAGCCAAGTTGTAGGCTTGTGGGGGCAGGGGAATGGCTACACCTTC | CASSQVVGLWGQGNGYTF
TRBJ2-5 | . | 16 | TRBV6-1 | . | TGTGCCAGCAGTGACCGAACAGCGTATGAATTTGAGACCCAGTACTTC | CASSDRTAYEFETQYF
TRBJ2-6 | . | 15 | TRBV6-1 | . | TGTGCCAGCAGCGGACCACTCTCTGGGGCCAACGTCCTGACTTTC | CASSGPLSGANVLTF
TRBJ1-3 | . | 14 | TRBV30 | . | TGTGCCTGGAGTTTCGGCACCTCTGGAAACACCATATATTTT | CAWSFGTSGNTIYF
TRBJ1-2 | TRBD1 | 15 | TRBV30 | few | TGTGCCTGGAGTGATCGGGACAGGGGGCGCCGTGGCTACACCTTC | CAWSDRDRGRRGYTF
TRBJ1-5 | . | 14 | TRBV7-9 | . | TGTGCCAGCAGCTCGAACACAGTTTTTGAGCCCCAGCATTTT | CASSSNTVFEPQHF
TRBJ1-3 | TRBD1 | 16 | TRBV2 | . | TGTGCCAGCCGGGAAAGACAGGGGAGCTCTGGAAACACCATATATTTT | CASRERQGSSGNTIYF
TRBJ2-3 | . | 16 | TRBV28 | . | TGTGCCAGCATCCCGGGGGTCGGACTCATTACAGATACGCAGTATTTT | CASIPGVGLITDTQYF
TRBJ2-5 | . | 12 | TRBV6-5 | . | TGTGCCAGCAGTTACGATGGAGAGACCCAGTACTTC | CASSYDGETQYF
TRBJ2-1 | TRBD1 | 13 | TRBV6-6 | . | TGTGCCAGCAGTAAGGGACAGGGCTATGAGCAGTTCTTC | CASSKGQGYEQFF
TRBJ1-2 | . | 14 | TRBV5-4 | . | TGTGCCAGCAGCCCCGGGACTCTTAACTATGGCTACACCTTC | CASSPGTLNYGYTF
TRBJ2-7 | . | 13 | TRBV25-1 | . | TGTGCCAGCGAGGGACGGATTCCCTACGAGCAGTACTTC | CASEGRIPYEQYF
TRBJ1-4 | . | 13 | TRBV15 | . | TGTGCCACCAGCGCCGCCAGAGGTGGAAAACTGTTTTTT | CATSAARGGKLFF
TRBJ2-1 | . | 15 | TRBV4-2 | few | TGTGCCAGCAGCCAAGCTGAAGGGGGTTCTAATGAGCAGTTCTTC | CASSQAEGGSNEQFF
TRBJ2-2 | . | 12 | TRBV29-1 | . | TGCAGCGTAACCCGTGGGACCGGGGAGCTGTTTTTT | CSVTRGTGELFF
TRBJ2-1 | TRBD2 | 15 | TRBV5-4 | . | TGTGCCAGCAGCTTGGCGGCGGGAGAGTGGAATGAGCAGTTCTTC | CASSLAAGEWNEQFF
TRBJ2-7 | TRBD1 | 13 | TRBV28 | . | TGTGCCAGCAGGATGGGACAGCCCTACGAGCAGTACTTC | CASRMGQPYEQYF
TRBJ2-1 | . | 14 | TRBV9 | . | TGTGCCAGCAGCGTAGTAGATACATACAATGAGCAGTTCTTC | CASSVVDTYNEQFF
TRBJ1-4 | . | 14 | TRBV7-3 | . | TGTGCCAGCAGCCCGAGCGACCTACCAGGGGAACTGTTTTTT | CASSPSDLPGELFF
TRBJ1-6 | TRBD1 | 15 | TRBV28 | few | TGTGCCAGCAGGCAACAGGGGACCTATAATTCACCCCTCCACTTT | CASRQQGTYNSPLHF
TRBJ1-1 | . | 13 | TRBV5-8 | . | TGTGCCAGCAGCTTGGTGGTGAACACTGAAGCTTTCTTT | CASSLVVNTEAFF
TRBJ2-7 | TRBD2 | 15 | TRBV4-3 | few | TGCGCCAGCAGCCCACGGACTAGCGGAGCCTACGAGCAGTACTTC | CASSPRTSGAYEQYF
TRBJ2-5 | TRBD1 | 15 | TRBV7-3 | . | TGTGCCAGCAGCCCCCAGACAGGGGCCCAAGAGACCCAGTACTTC | CASSPQTGAQETQYF
TRBJ1-5 | TRBD1 | 15 | TRBV7-9 | . | TGTGCCAGCAGCGCCGGGACAGGGTTCAATCAGCCCCAGCATTTT | CASSAGTGFNQPQHF
TRBJ1-1 | . | 14 | TRBV28 | . | TGTGCCAGCCGAATCGGACCGCAGAACACTGAAGCTTTCTTT | CASRIGPQNTEAFF
TRBJ2-3 | TRBD2 | 16 | TRBV7-9 | . | TGTGCCAGCAGCTTAGTCCCAGCGGGATACACAGATACGCAGTATTTT | CASSLVPAGYTDTQYF
TRBJ2-2 | . | 14 | TRBV9 | . | TGTGCCAGCAGCGTAGGGGGGGACACCGGGGAGCTGTTTTTT | CASSVGGDTGELFF
TRBJ1-4 | TRBD1 | 14 | TRBV7-9 | . | TGTGCCAGCAGCCCGGACAGGGGGGGAGAAAAACTGTTTTTT | CASSPDRGGEKLFF
TRBJ1-5 | TRBD1 | 16 | TRBV28 | . | TGTGCCAGCAGTCGTAGGCCGGGACAGGTATATCAGCCCCAGCATTTT | CASSRRPGQVYQPQHF
TRBJ1-2 | TRBD1 | 15 | TRBV18 | once | TGTGCCAGCTCACCCATGACAGGGCCCAACTATGGCTACACCTTC | CASSPMTGPNYGYTF
TRBJ2-6 | . | 20 | TRBV28 | . | TGTGCCAGCAGTTTGGTCGGGCTCAGTGTAGGAAACTCTGGGGCCAACGTCCTGACTTTC | CASSLVGLSVGNSGANVLTF
TRBJ1-1 | . | 13 | TRBV7-3 | . | TGTGCCAGCAGCTCTCAGGGAGGCACTGAAGCTTTCTTT | CASSSQGGTEAFF
TRBJ1-3 | . | 14 | TRBV5-1 | . | TGCGCCAGCAGCTTGACAGGGTTGGGAAACACCATATATTTT | CASSLTGLGNTIYF
TRBJ1-2 | . | 15 | TRBV6-5 | once | TGTGCCAGCAGTTACGGGTGGGGGGCGGCGTATGGCTACACCTTC | CASSYGWGAAYGYTF
TRBJ1-1 | . | 15 | TRBV7-8 | . | TGTGCCAGCAGAATACGTTGGGGGCAAAACACTGAAGCTTTCTTT | CASRIRWGQNTEAFF
TRBJ1-1 | . | 15 | TRBV28 | . | TGTGCCAGCAGTCCAACCGGACAGCGGAACACTGAAGCTTTCTTT | CASSPTGQRNTEAFF